What follows are 3 T cell receptor beta chains derived from one specimen sequenced in a study of T cells in Graves' hyperthyroidism and ophthalmopathy. Authors of the study amplified TCR beta CDR3 regions from RNA transcripts. The HTBI set primed first-round TCR CDR3 RT-PCR. TCRdb itself ran the multiplex PCR reads through MiXCR, one entry per CDR3 protein. The sample gives about 210,000 distinct CDR3 sequences, roughly 17% of which show up once; approximately 46% is in the top ten. The sequenced sample was blood. These receptors all come from a man aged 50 to 60 with Graves' hyperthyroidism.

The V call is TRBV5-1, the J call TRBJ2-1; D ambiguous. Trimming removed 0 bases from V and 8 bases from J, with 12 bases in between. The CDR3 loop spans 14 amino acids. CDR1 SGHRS and CDR2 YFSETQ come from the germline V gene. The CDR3 region is CASSLDAAMDEQFF. CDR3 sequence (DNA): TGCGCCAGCAGCTTGGATGCTGCTATGGATGAGCAGTTCTTC.

The chain links TRBV11-2 to TRBJ2-6, with 8 positions matching TRBD1. This CDR3 region has 15 residues. The germline gives CDR1 SGHAT, CDR2 FQNNGV. The junction had 6 bases not matched to a gene; V was cut back by 5 bases and J by 6 bases. The CDR3 DNA reads as TGTGCCAGCAGCCCGTTGACAGGGGAGGCCAACGTCCTGACTTTC. Its translation: CASSPLTGEANVLTF.

This chain uses TRBV25-1 with TRBJ2-1, with D unresolved. Germline lookup yields CDR1 MGHDK and CDR2 SYGVNS. The CDR3 runs 10 residues. V was pared by 5 bases and J by 11 bases, with 7 bases between. The DNA of the CDR3 is TGTGCCAGCAGTTCCACAAAGCAGTTCTTC. Encoded protein: CASSSTKQFF.